The 32 T cell receptor beta chains in this list originate from one sample, sequenced in a study of metastatic and nonmetastatic thyroid tumors (dated by TCRdb to 2018 to 2021). None of the patients had been given any treatment before thyroid surgery. Libraries were prepared through PCR. This sample was sequenced with an Illumina HiSeq 4000. TCRdb reanalyzed the raw reads on its own, using fastp at Q25 for trimming and MiXCR for clone calling, and kept in-frame beta chains. This sample lists tens of thousands of clones; about 16% were detected once. The ten largest account for approximately 3.5% of the sample. The specimen sequenced was blood. These receptors all stem from a female donor with papillary thyroid cancer or a benign thyroid nodule (not recorded which). Some clones in this sample may be carry-over from other donors' samples.

This clone was recorded a few times. The V call is TRBV28, the J call TRBJ2-7, with 9 bases lining up with TRBD1. The V and J ends lost 7 bases and 2 bases, in that order; junction bases with no gene match: 9. The CDR3 contains 15 residues. CDR1 MDHEN and CDR2 SYDVKM come from the germline V gene. For the CDR3, the DNA is TGTGCCAGCATTTCGGGACAGGGAGTCACCTACGAGCAGTACTTC. This gives the protein CASISGQGVTYEQYF.

This clone was recorded at least ten times. The J gene is TRBJ1-5, the V gene TRBV6-1; perhaps TRBD1 as D (5 bases). V was clipped by 3 bases and J by 5 bases, with 11 bases between them. The CDR3 consists of 14 residues. Germline V gene data show CDR1 as MNHNS and CDR2 as SASEGT. CDR3 protein: CASSDQGGYQPQHF. The CDR3 DNA reads TGTGCCAGCAGTGACCAGGGAGGGTATCAGCCCCAGCATTTT.

In its sample, this clone is medium-sized. The chain combines TRBV24-1 with TRBJ2-7, with 8 bases fitting TRBD2. The germline V gene encodes CDR1 KGHDR and CDR2 SFDVKD. Trimming removed 5 bases from V and 2 bases from J; junction bases left unmatched: 10. The CDR3 sequence is 16 residues long. In DNA form, the CDR3 reads TGTGCCACCAGTGGCGGAGCCAGCGGGAGAACCTACGAGCAGTACTTC. Residues: CATSGGASGRTYEQYF.

This clone came up many times. The chain couples TRBV28 to TRBJ1-5, with D perhaps TRBD1 (5 bases). Germline V lookup: CDR1 MDHEN, CDR2 SYDVKM. V lost 5 bases, J lost 7 bases, and 15 bases lay in between. The CDR3 consists of 14 residues. The chain's CDR3 is CASSPPRRGQPQHF. CDR3 DNA: TGTGCCAGCAGTCCTCCGCGGAGGGGACAGCCCCAGCATTTT.

This clone was seen ten or more times. The junction and the germline gene differ at one end; a read error may be behind it. The chain couples TRBV5-1 to TRBJ2-1; possible D gene TRBD2, 5 bases. The CDR3 sequence is 13 residues long. Germline V gives CDR1 SGHRS, CDR2 YFSETQ. The CDR3: CASSLGAYNEQFF. The CDR3 DNA reads as TGCGCCAGCAGTTTGGGAGCATACAATGAGCAGTTCTTC.

By share, this clone counts as medium-sized. The V gene is TRBV6-1, the J gene TRBJ1-1, with a weak D call TRBD1 (6 bases). The CDR3 runs to 14 residues. Trimming left V 1 base short and J 0 bases short, with 6 bases between. Per germline, CDR1 MNHNS and CDR2 SASEGT. CDR3 amino acids: CASSEGTVNTEAFF. The CDR3 DNA reads as TGTGCCAGCAGTGAAGGGACAGTGAACACTGAAGCTTTCTTT.

In this sample, this clone is medium-sized. The DNA for the CDR3 is TGTGCCAGCAGTGAAGATTGGGGCTACGAGCAGTACTTC. As protein: CASSEDWGYEQYF. The chain carries TRBV2 and TRBJ2-7, with D hard to call. CDR1 is SNHLY, CDR2 FYNNEI, per germline. The CDR3 totals 13 residues. V was pared by 1 base and J by 3 bases, with 7 bases between.

In its sample, this clone is medium-sized (0.01 to 0.1%). The chain links TRBV28 to TRBJ2-7; D possibly corresponds to TRBD2 (6 bases). From germline, CDR1 is MDHEN and CDR2 SYDVKM. The CDR3 spans 15 residues. The germline V and J ends were trimmed by 5 bases and 1 base, with 15 bases remaining between them. CDR3 bases: TGTGCCAGCAGTGCCCCCGGGACTCTTTCCTACGAGCAGTACTTC. Translating it yields CASSAPGTLSYEQYF.

This clone was counted at least ten times. The chain employs TRBV7-2 and TRBJ2-5; D is uncertain. V was cut by 1 base and J by 1 base, with 7 bases left in between. Germline CDR1 SGHTA, CDR2 FQGNSA. The CDR3 consists of 14 residues. This chain's CDR3 is CASSLEYAQETQYF. Written as DNA, the CDR3 is TGTGCCAGCAGCTTAGAATACGCCCAAGAGACCCAGTACTTC. Based on the CDR3 plus reference TRBV7-2 and TRBJ2-5, the full variable domain is GAGVSQSPSNKVTEKGKDVELRCDPISGHTALYWYRQSLGQGLEFLIYFQGNSAPDKSGLPSDRFSAERTGGSVSTLTIQRTQQEDSAVYLCASSLEYAQETQYFGPGTRLLVL.

In its sample, this clone ranks as medium-sized. The chain's CDR3 is CASSSAGGTSGSVGEQYF. CDR3 sequence (DNA): TGTGCCAGCAGCTCTGCCGGCGGGACTAGCGGGAGCGTTGGAGAGCAGTACTTC. The genes are TRBV7-2 and TRBJ2-7, with 14 bases fitting TRBD2. The CDR3 contains 18 residues. V dropped 4 bases and J dropped 7; count of bases not matched to a gene: 15. CDR1 is SGHTA, CDR2 FQGNSA, per germline.

This clone was counted a single time. This rearrangement joins TRBV3-1 to TRBJ2-2; 8 bases are shared with TRBD2. The CDR3 loop spans 15 amino acids. Germline lookup yields CDR1 LGHDT and CDR2 YNNKEL (reference sequence). The V and J ends lost 8 bases and 7 bases, in that order; junction bases with no gene match: 12. DNA for the CDR3: TGTGCCAGCTCGCTGGGAGCGGGAGACGTCGGGGAGCTGTTTTTT. The encoded protein is CASSLGAGDVGELFF.

By share, this clone ranks as medium-sized (0.01 to 0.1%). The rearrangement uses TRBV4-1 and TRBJ2-6; D not certain. Trimming removed 4 bases from V and 4 bases from J, with 8 bases in between. This CDR3 region has 14 residues. The germline V gene encodes CDR1 MGHRA and CDR2 YSYEKL. The CDR3 spells CASSRTLGANVLTF. The CDR3 DNA follows: TGCGCCAGCAGCCGGACCTTGGGGGCCAACGTCCTGACTTTC.

This clone was counted at least ten times. The sample contains more than one DNA sequence encoding this CDR3. This chain links TRBV20-1 with TRBJ2-1; 9 bases fit TRBD2. From germline, CDR1 is DFQATT and CDR2 SNEGSKA (reference sequence). The length of the CDR3 is 15 residues. Trimming cost V 6 bases and J 10 bases; bases outside gene matches: 16. CDR3 region: CSAPLRVAGVEEQFF. CDR3 nucleotides: TGCAGTGCGCCCTTGAGGGTAGCGGGAGTGGAGGAGCAGTTCTTC.

V gene TRBV12-3 or TRBV12-4 combines with J gene TRBJ2-7, with D unclear. V gave up 3 bases and J gave up 2 bases, with 11 bases separating them. The CDR3 runs to 14 residues. The CDR3 loop is CASSLGFSPYEQYF. Here the CDR3 DNA reads TGTGCCAGCAGTTTGGGTTTCTCCCCCTACGAGCAGTACTTC.

This clone came up a few times. One end of the junction is discordant with germline, which a read error may explain. This chain links TRBV27 with TRBJ2-1; D ambiguous. The CDR3 covers 13 residues. Germline CDR1 and CDR2: MNHEY and SMNVEV (reference sequence). This CDR3 is CARSFQVNSEQFF. As DNA, the CDR3 is TGTGCCAGAAGTTTCCAGGTTAACAGTGAGCAGTTCTTC.

This clone was detected only once. The chain is built from TRBV5-1 and TRBJ2-1; TRBD2 matches at 9 bases. Germline CDR1 SGHRS, CDR2 YFSETQ. The J segment lost 8 bases and the V segment lost 4 bases, leaving 16 bases of the junction unmatched. This CDR3 is built from 17 residues. The CDR3 DNA is TGCGCCAGCAGCCCTCTCCCACTGGCGGGGGGGCCCGATGAGCAGTTCTTC. It translates to CASSPLPLAGGPDEQFF.

The chain links TRBV6-1 to TRBJ2-7; D could derive from TRBD1 or TRBD2 (5 bases each). CDR3 length equals 15 residues. The V end lost 10 bases, the J end lost 3 bases, and 22 bases lay between the germline ends. The V gene's germline CDR1 is MNHNS and CDR2 SASEGT. The CDR3 DNA is TGTGCCACCTCACGGTCCCGGGACGTACGCTACGAGCAGTACTTC. It specifies CATSRSRDVRYEQYF.

Only a few counts were recorded for this clone. The junction departs from germline at one end; a sequencing error may be responsible. J is TRBJ1-1 and V is TRBV6-1; tentative D call: TRBD1 (5 bases). Germline CDR1 is MNHNS and CDR2 is SASEGT. This CDR3 contains 14 residues. The CDR3 DNA sequence: TGTGCCAGCGGTGAAGGGGAGGACCCTTCTGAAGCTTTCTTT. Translating it yields CASGEGEDPSEAFF.

This clone has ten or more counts. The chain carries TRBV6-1 and TRBJ2-7; D remains ambiguous. CDR1 is MNHNS, CDR2 SASEGT, per germline. V lost 6 bases, J lost 3 bases, and 6 bases lay in between. The CDR3 totals 11 residues. In nucleotides, the CDR3 is TGTGCCAGCAGCCCACACTACGAGCAGTACTTC. Translating gives CASSPHYEQYF.

This clone is classed as medium-sized. This rearrangement joins TRBV6-1 to TRBJ2-7; 9 nucleotides line up with TRBD1. The CDR3 sequence is 16 residues long. The ends lost 4 bases at V and 2 bases at J; junction bases unmatched: 9. From germline, CDR1 is MNHNS and CDR2 SASEGT. This CDR3 is CASSARTGTGPYEQYF. The CDR3 nucleotides read TGTGCCAGCAGTGCACGTACCGGGACAGGGCCCTACGAGCAGTACTTC.

This clone was seen at least ten times. V is TRBV5-1 and J is TRBJ1-4; 7 positions match TRBD1. CDR3 length: 15 amino acids. Germline trimming cut 2 bases from V and 5 bases from J; bases unmatched to any gene: 6. Germline V CDR1 and CDR2: SGHRS, YFSETQ. The CDR3 DNA is TGCGCCAGCAGCTTAGGGGACAGTGCAAATGAAAAACTGTTTTTT. Encoded protein: CASSLGDSANEKLFF. The complete variable domain, with remaining parts taken from reference TRBV5-1 and TRBJ1-4, reads KAGVTQTPRYLIKTRGQQVTLSCSPISGHRSVSWYQQTPGQGLQFLFEYFSETQRNKGNFPGRFSGRQFSNSRSEMNVSTLELGDSALYLCASSLGDSANEKLFFGSGTQLSVL.

This clone was observed at least ten times. The chain has TRBV9 and TRBJ2-7; the match to TRBD2 covers 10 bases. Germline CDR1 and CDR2: SGDLS and YYNGEE. CDR3 size: 19 residues. With V trimmed by 0 bases and J by 3 bases, 15 bases remained unmatched. The CDR3 sequence is CASSVGPAGLAGDNYEQYF. DNA for the CDR3: TGTGCCAGCAGCGTAGGGCCCGCCGGTCTAGCGGGAGATAACTACGAGCAGTACTTC.

There are many counts of this clone. This chain connects TRBV6-4 to TRBJ2-3; D is undetermined. Germline CDR1 and CDR2: MRHNA and SNTAGT. With 4 bases removed from V and 0 bases from J, the gap between germline ends came to 11 bases. The CDR3 runs to 15 residues. This CDR3 reads CASSGDPGSTDTQYF. The DNA of the CDR3 is TGTGCCAGCAGTGGGGATCCAGGTAGCACAGATACGCAGTATTTT.

In this sample, this clone turned up many times. The chain carries TRBV5-6 and TRBJ2-7; the D is unclear. Per germline, CDR1 SGHDT and CDR2 YYEEEE. CDR3 size: 14 residues. V lost 0 bases, J lost 0 bases, and 7 bases lay in between. The DNA of the CDR3 is TGTGCCAGCAGCTTGGAGGGTGACTCCTACGAGCAGTACTTC. Translated: CASSLEGDSYEQYF.

This clone occurred many times. The chain is built from TRBV4-1 and TRBJ1-5; D not certain. V dropped 1 base and J dropped 3 bases, with 16 bases sitting between them. Germline V gives CDR1 MGHRA, CDR2 YSYEKL. CDR3 length: 17 amino acids. As DNA, the CDR3 is TGCGCCAGCAGCCAAGTATTAGGCCAACAGTTCAATCAGCCCCAGCATTTT. Amino acids: CASSQVLGQQFNQPQHF.

In its sample, this clone was seen a few times. V usage is TRBV28 and J usage is TRBJ2-7, with D perhaps given as TRBD1 or TRBD2 (5 bases each). V was pared by 6 bases and J by 3 bases, with 18 bases between. Per germline, CDR1 MDHEN and CDR2 SYDVKM. The CDR3 is made up of 15 amino acids. The CDR3 DNA sequence: TGTGCCAGCAGACCCACCCTAGAGGGGTACTACGAGCAGTACTTC. As protein: CASRPTLEGYYEQYF.

This clone came up many times. The gene calls are TRBV19 and TRBJ2-1, with 9 bases that match TRBD2. This CDR3 comprises 14 residues. V lost 6 bases, J lost 5 bases, and 5 bases stayed unmatched. The germline gives CDR1 LNHDA, CDR2 SQIVND (reference sequence). The DNA of the CDR3 is TGTGCCAGTAGCAGCGGGAGGATTAACAATGAGCAGTTCTTC. Encoded protein: CASSSGRINNEQFF.

This clone was recorded at least ten times. The J gene is TRBJ1-4, the V gene TRBV7-9; weak D call: TRBD1 (5 bases). The CDR3 has 14 residues. Germline values: CDR1 SEHNR, CDR2 FQNEAQ (reference sequence). Trimming removed 5 bases at V and 8 bases at J, with 15 bases between. For the CDR3, the DNA is TGTGCCAGCAGCCCATCAGGGCCACGGGAAAAACTGTTTTTT. It is translated as CASSPSGPREKLFF.

This clone was found a few times. J is TRBJ2-3 and V is TRBV10-1; 8 nucleotides line up with TRBD1. Trimming removed 3 bases from V and 6 bases from J; junction bases left unmatched: 17. CDR1 and CDR2 from the germline V gene are WNHNN and SYGVQD (reference sequence). The CDR3 is 18 amino acids. The chain's CDR3 is CASSDGQGTLRSQDTQYF. For the CDR3, the DNA is TGCGCCAGCAGTGATGGACAGGGTACGCTTCGGTCGCAGGATACGCAGTATTTT.

Many counts were recorded for this clone. V gene TRBV6-2 or TRBV6-3 combines with J gene TRBJ2-5; possibly TRBD2 for D (6 bases). The CDR3 is made up of 16 amino acids. In germline, CDR1 is MNHEY, CDR2 SVGEGT. Between the trimmed V and J ends, which lost 2 bases and 0 bases, there was a span of 13 bases. CDR3: CASSYGGPMYQETQYF. The CDR3 coding sequence is TGTGCCAGCAGTTACGGAGGGCCGATGTACCAAGAGACCCAGTACTTC.

This clone has more than one count but fewer than ten. The V call is TRBV27, the J call TRBJ2-7; tentatively, D is TRBD2 (5 bases). The CDR3 contains 12 residues. Germline loops: CDR1 MNHEY, CDR2 SMNVEV (reference sequence). Trimming took 6 bases from V and 10 from J, leaving 16 bases between them. CDR3: CASRAVLGDQYF. In DNA form, the CDR3 reads TGTGCCAGCAGGGCCGTACTAGGCGATCAGTACTTC.

This rearrangement joins TRBV9 to TRBJ1-1; 7 nucleotides align to TRBD1. V was clipped by 3 bases and J by 2 bases; unmatched bases: 4. Germline lookup yields CDR1 SGDLS and CDR2 YYNGEE. CDR3 size: 14 residues. The DNA for the CDR3 is TGTGCCAGCAGCGCCGGGACAGCTAACACTGAAGCTTTCTTT. It specifies CASSAGTANTEAFF.